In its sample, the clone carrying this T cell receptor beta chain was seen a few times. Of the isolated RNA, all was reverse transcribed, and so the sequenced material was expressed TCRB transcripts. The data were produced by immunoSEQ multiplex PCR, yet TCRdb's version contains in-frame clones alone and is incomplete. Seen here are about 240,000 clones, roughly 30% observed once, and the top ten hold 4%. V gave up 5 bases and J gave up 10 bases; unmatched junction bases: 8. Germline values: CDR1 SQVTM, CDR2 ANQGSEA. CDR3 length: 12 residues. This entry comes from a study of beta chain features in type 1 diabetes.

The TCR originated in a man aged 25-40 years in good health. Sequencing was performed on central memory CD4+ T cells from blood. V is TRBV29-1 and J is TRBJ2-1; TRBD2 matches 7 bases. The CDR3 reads CSVRGGLREQFF. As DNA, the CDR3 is TGCAGCGTTCGCGGGGGACTAAGGGAGCAGTTCTTC.